This T cell receptor (beta chain) was found in a study of glioma-infiltrating T cells. About the study: Glioblastomas were WHO grade IV, sampled at first diagnosis; low-grade were grade II. Regarding the study as a whole: Non-neoplastic patients had below-expected tissue-blood divergence, while all gliomas exceeded expectation. A blood CDR3 motif signature was depleted in highly divergent patients. CDR3 overlap between tissue and blood was very small.

About this clonotype itself: Antigen: not known.

Amplification of TCR alpha and beta CDR3 regions from RNA used iRepertoire nested multiplex PCR. TCRdb reprocessed the multiplex PCR reads with MiXCR, giving one entry per CDR3 protein. The sample includes roughly 350,000 distinct CDR3 sequences, 41% of them seen just once. V was trimmed by 2 bases and J by 10 bases, leaving 18 bases between them. Germline CDR1 DFQATT, CDR2 SNEGSKA (reference sequence). This CDR3 contains 14 residues. Sequenced sample: glioma tissue, nonneoplastic brain tissue, or PBMCs (not recorded which). The V call is TRBV20-1, the J call TRBJ2-1; D unclear. This TCR came from a human donor with low-grade glioma or glioblastoma, undergoing nonglioma brain surgery, or in good health (not recorded which). CDR3 residues: CSARTLAYSREQFF. CDR3 nucleotides: TGCAGTGCTAGAACCCTGGCCTACTCCAGGGAGCAGTTCTTC.